Following are 18 T cell receptor beta chains from one sample sequenced in a study of blood T cell repertoires in COVID-19. This table comes from immunoSEQ multiplex PCR, and its TCRdb copy is limited to in-frame clones, with some not included. Seen here are approximately 150,000 clones, around 90% observed once, and the top ten hold under 3%. Sequenced input: peripheral blood. The receptors originated from a human donor with COVID-19, enrolled during active disease. The donor label of this sample is uncertain.

The V gene is TRBV6-5, the J gene TRBJ1-1, with D tentatively TRBD1 (6 bases). V lost 6 bases to trimming and J lost 6 bases, with 11 bases between them. Per the germline V gene, CDR1 is MNHEY and CDR2 is SVGAGI. The CDR3 totals 12 residues. The CDR3 spells CASRQGLSEAFF. CDR3 DNA: TGTGCCAGCAGACAGGGATTGTCTGAAGCTTTCTTT.

This clone was detected only once. The rearrangement uses TRBV12-5 and TRBJ2-2; 8 bases are shared with TRBD1. Germline values: CDR1 LGHNT, CDR2 FRNRAP. V lost 5 bases, J lost 7 bases, and 3 bases stayed unmatched. This CDR3 region has 13 residues. In DNA form, the CDR3 reads TGTGCTAGTGGTACGACAGGGGTCGGGGAGCTGTTTTTT. This codes for CASGTTGVGELFF.

The rearrangement joins TRBV2 to TRBJ1-1; possibly TRBD1 for D (6 bases). The CDR3 runs to 14 residues. Germline CDR1 is SNHLY and CDR2 is FYNNEI. V dropped 4 bases and J dropped 5 bases, with 14 bases sitting between them. The CDR3 DNA reads TGTGCCAGCAGTGGAGGGGGTATGGGAACTGAAGCTTTCTTT. Protein: CASSGGGMGTEAFF.

This clone was found a few times. The J gene is TRBJ2-2, the V gene TRBV9; 7 bases agree with TRBD2. The CDR3 sequence is 17 residues long. Germline CDR1 and CDR2: SGDLS and YYNGEE. V was clipped by 4 bases and J by 0 bases; unmatched bases: 9. The CDR3 loop reads CASSPQRTRTNTGELFF. CDR3 coding DNA: TGTGCCAGCAGCCCACAAAGGACTAGAACGAACACCGGGGAGCTGTTTTTT.

The CDR3 protein is CASSVGQGARNEQFF. For the CDR3, the DNA is TGTGCCAGCAGCGTAGGCCAGGGGGCGCGTAATGAGCAGTTCTTC. This chain connects TRBV9 to TRBJ2-1; 8 bases match TRBD1. CDR1 and CDR2 from the germline V gene are SGDLS and YYNGEE. CDR3 length: 15 amino acids. The junction had 6 bases not matched to a gene; V was cut back by 0 bases and J by 7 bases. Together with reference TRBV9 and TRBJ2-1, the CDR3 gives the full variable domain: DSGVTQTPKHLITATGQRVTLRCSPRSGDLSVYWYQQSLDQGLQFLIQYYNGEERAKGNILERFSAQQFPDLHSELNLSSLELGDSALYFCASSVGQGARNEQFFGPGTRLTVL.

The chain uses TRBV7-9 and TRBJ2-7; 14 bases map to TRBD2. CDR1 and CDR2 from the germline V gene are SEHNR and FQNEAQ (reference sequence). J was trimmed by 4 bases and V by 1 base; bases with no gene match: 9. The CDR3 is 18 amino acids. CDR3 nucleotides: TGTGCCAGCAGCTTAGACTACCGACTAGCGGGGGGGCAGTACGAGCAGTACTTC. Its protein is CASSLDYRLAGGQYEQYF.

V gene TRBV10-3 combines with J gene TRBJ1-2, with 7 bases fitting TRBD1. CDR1 ENHRY and CDR2 SYGVKD come from the germline V gene. Trimming at V came to 2 bases and at J to 4 bases, leaving 13 bases not matched to a gene. The CDR3 length is 17 residues. The DNA for the CDR3 is TGTGCCATCAGTGAGGACAGGGAAAGCTCCTTAAGCTATGGCTACACCTTC. The encoded protein is CAISEDRESSLSYGYTF.

The chain couples TRBV6-5 to TRBJ1-5; perhaps TRBD1 as D (5 bases). The CDR3 runs 15 residues. Trimming removed 2 bases from V and 3 bases from J, with 11 bases in between. Germline CDR1 MNHEY, CDR2 SVGAGI. The CDR3 nucleotides are TGTGCCAGCAGTTACCAGGGTAGAGACAATCAGCCCCAGCATTTT. Translation: CASSYQGRDNQPQHF.

J is TRBJ1-3 and V is TRBV18, with D maybe TRBD1 (5 bases). Looked up from germline, CDR1 is KGHSH and CDR2 is LQKENI. This CDR3 contains 16 residues. Trimming left V 3 bases short and J 1 base short, with 13 bases between. This CDR3 reads CASSPWQGSSGNTIYF. CDR3 DNA: TGTGCCAGCTCACCGTGGCAGGGTTCTTCTGGAAACACCATATATTTT.

This rearrangement joins TRBV19 to TRBJ2-5; D perhaps matches TRBD1 (6 bases). V lost 5 bases and J lost 2, with 15 bases in between. The CDR3 extends over 15 amino acids. Germline CDR1 is LNHDA and CDR2 is SQIVND (reference sequence). The CDR3 nucleotides are TGTGCCAGTAGTTCCCGGGACACCCTGCAAGAGACCCAGTACTTC. This encodes CASSSRDTLQETQYF.

This clone showed up just once. The rearrangement uses TRBV25-1 and TRBJ2-1; D gene unclear. Per germline, CDR1 MGHDK and CDR2 SYGVNS. V gave up 4 bases and J gave up 0 bases, with 13 bases separating them. This CDR3 is 16 amino acids long. CDR3 sequence: CASSGGSTSSYNEQFF. The CDR3 nucleotides read TGTGCCAGCAGTGGCGGTAGCACGAGCTCCTACAATGAGCAGTTCTTC.

Worth noting for this clone: The sample holds other DNA sequences that translate to the same CDR3. The CDR3 coding sequence is TGTGCCAGCAGCCAAGACAGGGCTGGAAACACCATATATTTT. As protein: CASSQDRAGNTIYF. The gene calls are TRBV5-4 and TRBJ1-3; 7 nucleotides agree with TRBD1. This CDR3 region has 14 residues. The junction had 3 bases not matched to a gene; V was cut back by 4 bases and J by 2 bases. Germline CDR1 reads SGHNT; CDR2 reads YYREEE (reference sequence).

The CDR3 loop is CASNSASGGPDTQYF. CDR3 coding DNA: TGTGCCAGCAACTCGGCTAGCGGGGGGCCAGATACGCAGTATTTT. The genes are TRBV2 and TRBJ2-3, with TRBD2 matching over 11 bases. Losses at the gene ends were 7 bases for V and 4 bases for J; bases not matched to a gene: 7. This CDR3 region has 15 residues. Germline CDR1 is SNHLY and CDR2 is FYNNEI. Variable domain in full (rest from reference TRBV2 and TRBJ2-3): EPEVTQTPSHQVTQMGQEVILRCVPISNHLYFYWYRQILGQKVEFLVSFYNNEISEKSEIFDDQFSVERPDGSNFTLKIRSTKLEDSAMYFCASNSASGGPDTQYFGPGTRLTVL.

The rearrangement links TRBV25-1 to TRBJ2-1, with 8 bases fitting TRBD1. V lost 5 bases to trimming and J lost 7 bases; unmatched junction nucleotides: 16. Germline lookup yields CDR1 MGHDK and CDR2 SYGVNS. The CDR3 spans 17 residues. This chain's CDR3 is CASSQPIRGPLANEQFF. CDR3 coding DNA: TGTGCCAGCAGTCAACCAATCAGGGGGCCCCTCGCTAATGAGCAGTTCTTC.

The chain employs TRBV28 and TRBJ1-4; 12 nucleotides match TRBD1. This CDR3 spans 18 amino acids. Trimming removed 4 bases from V and 5 bases from J; junction bases left unmatched: 11. The germline CDR1 and CDR2 sequences are MDHEN and SYDVKM. The CDR3 DNA is TGTGCCAGCAGTTCAACCGGGACAGGGGGCCTTCGGAATGAAAAACTGTTTTTT. Its translation: CASSSTGTGGLRNEKLFF.

V and J are TRBV9 and TRBJ2-5; TRBD2 matches 10 bases. This CDR3 spans 16 amino acids. The trim removed 1 base at V and 1 base at J, leaving 4 bases unmatched. The germline gives CDR1 SGDLS, CDR2 YYNGEE. CDR3 in amino acids: CASSVLAGGLQETQYF. In nucleotides, the CDR3 is TGTGCCAGCAGCGTATTAGCGGGGGGTCTCCAAGAGACCCAGTACTTC. Using reference TRBV9 and TRBJ2-5 for the parts outside the CDR3, the full variable domain is DSGVTQTPKHLITATGQRVTLRCSPRSGDLSVYWYQQSLDQGLQFLIQYYNGEERAKGNILERFSAQQFPDLHSELNLSSLELGDSALYFCASSVLAGGLQETQYFGPGTRLLVL.

CDR3 bases: TGTGCCAGCGAGGGGGGGCCAGAAAGTCCCGAAGAGACCCAGTACTTC. Its translation: CASEGGPESPEETQYF. The V and J genes are TRBV25-1 and TRBJ2-5, with D perhaps matching TRBD2 (7 bases). The ends were cut back, 8 bases at V and 3 bases at J, with 22 bases in the middle. In germline, CDR1 is MGHDK, CDR2 SYGVNS. The CDR3 runs 16 residues.

The chain couples TRBV6-1 to TRBJ1-2; D is possibly TRBD1 (6 bases). The CDR3 totals 14 residues. V gave up 2 bases and J gave up 7 bases, with 14 bases separating them. Germline loops: CDR1 MNHNS, CDR2 SASEGT. The CDR3 coding sequence is TGTGCCAGCAGTGAACAGGGAGGGGGGGGTGGCTACACCTTC. Encoded protein: CASSEQGGGGGYTF.